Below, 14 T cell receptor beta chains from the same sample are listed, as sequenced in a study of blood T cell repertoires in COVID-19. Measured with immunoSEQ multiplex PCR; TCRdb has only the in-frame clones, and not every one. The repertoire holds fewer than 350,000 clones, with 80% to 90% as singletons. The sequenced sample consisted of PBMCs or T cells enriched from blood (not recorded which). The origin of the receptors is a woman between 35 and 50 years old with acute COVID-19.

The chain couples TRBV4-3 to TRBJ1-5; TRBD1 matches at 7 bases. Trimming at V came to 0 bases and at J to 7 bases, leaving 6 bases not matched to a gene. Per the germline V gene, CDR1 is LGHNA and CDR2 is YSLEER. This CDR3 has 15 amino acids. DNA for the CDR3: TGCGCCAGCAGCCAAGAGGAGGGGGCAGGACAGCCCCAGCATTTT. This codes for CASSQEEGAGQPQHF.

The CDR3 DNA sequence: TGTGCCAGCAGTGAACAGAACTACGAGCAGTACTTC. It specifies CASSEQNYEQYF. The chain is built from TRBV2 and TRBJ2-7; no definite D call. CDR1 and CDR2 from the germline V gene are SNHLY and FYNNEI. Trimming took off 2 bases at V and 3 bases at J, with 5 bases between the two ends. The CDR3 loop spans 12 amino acids.

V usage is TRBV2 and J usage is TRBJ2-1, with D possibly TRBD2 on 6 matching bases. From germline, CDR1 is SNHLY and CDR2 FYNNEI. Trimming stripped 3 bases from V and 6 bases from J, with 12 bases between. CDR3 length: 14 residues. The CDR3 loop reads CASSEEFSGNEQFF. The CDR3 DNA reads TGTGCCAGCAGTGAGGAGTTTAGCGGCAATGAGCAGTTCTTC.

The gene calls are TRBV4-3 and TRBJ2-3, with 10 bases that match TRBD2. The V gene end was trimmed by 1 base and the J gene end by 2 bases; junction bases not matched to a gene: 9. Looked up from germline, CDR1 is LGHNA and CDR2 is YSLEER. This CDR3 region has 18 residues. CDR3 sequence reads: CASSQVLAGLLSTDTQYF. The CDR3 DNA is TGCGCCAGCAGCCAAGTACTAGCGGGACTCTTATCCACAGATACGCAGTATTTT.

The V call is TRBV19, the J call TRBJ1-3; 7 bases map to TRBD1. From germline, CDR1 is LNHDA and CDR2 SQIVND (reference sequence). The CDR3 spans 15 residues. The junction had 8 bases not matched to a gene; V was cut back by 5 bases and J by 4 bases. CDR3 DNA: TGTGCCAGTAGTTTCGACAGGGTGGGCGGAAACACCATATATTTT. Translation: CASSFDRVGGNTIYF.

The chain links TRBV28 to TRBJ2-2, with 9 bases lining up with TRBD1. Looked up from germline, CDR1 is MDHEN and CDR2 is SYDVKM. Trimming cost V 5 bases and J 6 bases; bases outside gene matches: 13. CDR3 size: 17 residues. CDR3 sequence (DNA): TGTGCCAGCAGTAGGGAAAGGCGGACAGGGGCTGCCGGGGAGCTGTTTTTT. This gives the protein CASSRERRTGAAGELFF.

CDR3 region: CASSARDRGPTTNEKLFF. DNA for the CDR3: TGTGCCAGCAGTGCAAGGGACAGGGGGCCGACAACTAATGAAAAACTGTTTTTT. This chain joins TRBV6-2 or TRBV6-3 and TRBJ1-4, with 12 bases identical to TRBD1. From germline, CDR1 is MNHEY and CDR2 SVGEGT. V shed 5 bases, J shed 0 bases, and the junction held 7 bases outside the gene matches. The CDR3 totals 18 residues.

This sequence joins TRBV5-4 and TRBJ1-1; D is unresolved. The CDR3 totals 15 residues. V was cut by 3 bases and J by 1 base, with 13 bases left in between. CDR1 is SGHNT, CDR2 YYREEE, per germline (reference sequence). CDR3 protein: CASSYLLDGNTEAFF. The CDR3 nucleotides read TGTGCCAGCAGCTACCTGTTAGATGGGAACACTGAAGCTTTCTTT.

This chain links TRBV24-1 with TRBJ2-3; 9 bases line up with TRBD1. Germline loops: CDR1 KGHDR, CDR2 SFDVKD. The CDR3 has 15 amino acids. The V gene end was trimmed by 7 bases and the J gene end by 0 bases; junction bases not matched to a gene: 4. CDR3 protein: CATSSGQGSTDTQYF. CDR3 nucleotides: TGTGCCACCAGCTCCGGACAGGGGAGCACAGATACGCAGTATTTT.

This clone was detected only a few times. In DNA, the CDR3 is TGTGCCAGCAGCTTCGGCGGGGGGAAGGTACCCCTCCACTTT. Its translation is CASSFGGGKVPLHF. V is TRBV5-6 and J is TRBJ1-6; tentatively, D is TRBD1 (5 bases). This CDR3 region has 14 residues. Trimming left V 2 bases short and J 12 bases short, with 15 bases between. Germline CDR1 and CDR2: SGHDT and YYEEEE.

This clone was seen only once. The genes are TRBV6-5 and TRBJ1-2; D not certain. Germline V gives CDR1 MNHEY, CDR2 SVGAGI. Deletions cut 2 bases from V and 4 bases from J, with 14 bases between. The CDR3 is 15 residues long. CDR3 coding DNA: TGTGCCAGCAGTTACGAGCTGTGGCGGGGCTATGGCTACACCTTC. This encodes CASSYELWRGYGYTF.

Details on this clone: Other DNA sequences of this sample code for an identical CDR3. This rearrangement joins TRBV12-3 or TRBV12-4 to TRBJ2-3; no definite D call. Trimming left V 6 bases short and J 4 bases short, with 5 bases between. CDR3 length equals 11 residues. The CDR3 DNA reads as TGTGCCAGCAGCCTCGCAGATACGCAGTATTTT. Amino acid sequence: CASSLADTQYF.

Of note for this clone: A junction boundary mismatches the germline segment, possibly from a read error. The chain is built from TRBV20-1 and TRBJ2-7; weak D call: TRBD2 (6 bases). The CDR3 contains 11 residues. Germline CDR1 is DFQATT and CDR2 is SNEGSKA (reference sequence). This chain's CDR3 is CSARDGQLANF. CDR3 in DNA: TGCAGTGCTAGAGACGGGCAGCTAGCGAACTTC.

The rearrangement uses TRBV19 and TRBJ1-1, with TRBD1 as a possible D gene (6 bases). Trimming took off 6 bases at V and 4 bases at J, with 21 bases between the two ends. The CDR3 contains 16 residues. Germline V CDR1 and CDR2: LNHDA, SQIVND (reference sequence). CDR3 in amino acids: CASSLTLYLQGTEAFF. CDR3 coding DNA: TGTGCCAGTAGCTTAACCCTCTACTTACAGGGCACTGAAGCTTTCTTT.